The rows below give T cell receptor beta chains drawn from one sample of a study of T cell repertoires in cytomegalovirus infection. TCRdb re-analysed the reads in MiXCR, keeping a single row per CDR3 protein. The table lists 450,000 to 600,000 distinct CDR3 sequences, around 35% of them singletons. The antigens of these receptors remain unknown. Sample: cultured PBMCs, taken from culture after CMV antigen stimulation. The receptors come from a human donor in good health (CMV status not recorded). Some clones in this sample may be carry-over from other donors' samples. The CDR3 runs from the conserved cysteine through the conserved F or W. D genes are given only for firm matches. Not every row has a clone size; where given, it reads once, few, many or a size class.

TRBJ2-5 few TRBD1 TRBV4-1 TGCGCCAGCAGCCAAACAGGGGGCCATGCGGAGACCCAGTACTTC CASSQTGGHAETQYF
TRBJ2-3 many TRBD1 TRBV7-2 TGTGCCAGCAGCCCCGGGACAGGGGTAGGAGCAGATACGCAGTATTTT CASSPGTGVGADTQYF
TRBJ2-3 . TRBD1 TRBV20-1 TGCAGTGCTCTCACCAGGGGACAGGGGGCCAGCACAGATACGCAGTATTTT CSALTRGQGASTDTQYF
TRBJ1-2 . TRBD1 TRBV5-1 TGCGCCAGCAGCTCGAACCGACAGGGGCCCTATGGCTACACCTTC CASSSNRQGPYGYTF
TRBJ1-4 . . TRBV10-3 TGTGCCATCAGTGAGGGACAGCCGAATGAAAAACTGTTTTTT CAISEGQPNEKLFF
TRBJ1-5 . . TRBV24-1 TGTGCCACCGAGGTACGCGGGACGGCCGGCAATCAGCCCCAGCATTTT CATEVRGTAGNQPQHF
TRBJ2-6 few . TRBV4-3 TGCGCCAGCAGCCAAGACAGGTCAAGCTCTGGGGCCAACGTCCTGACTTTC CASSQDRSSSGANVLTF
TRBJ2-1 few . TRBV19 TGTGCCAGTAGTATTACTCTCTTTGCCTGGAATGAGCAGTTCTTC CASSITLFAWNEQFF
TRBJ2-2 . . TRBV2 TGTGCCAGCAGTGTCTCGGCGGAGCTGTTTTTT CASSVSAELFF
TRBJ2-4 few . TRBV6-5 TGTGCCAGCAGTTACTCGAAAGCCCTAGCCAAAAACATTCAGTACTTC CASSYSKALAKNIQYF
TRBJ1-1 . . TRBV19 TGTGCCACCGAAGGCGAGAACACTGAAGCTTTCTTT CATEGENTEAFF
TRBJ2-3 . TRBD2 TRBV11-2 TGTGCCAGAAGCCCTAGCGGGATGGGCTCAGATACGCAGTATTTT CARSPSGMGSDTQYF
TRBJ1-2 few . TRBV7-2 TGTGCCAGCAGCTCGGGTGGGGGACGGGCTAACTATGGCTACACCTTC CASSSGGGRANYGYTF
TRBJ2-1 . TRBD2 TRBV3-1 TGTGCCAGCAGCCAAGATTTACTAGCGGGTGAGCAGTTCTTC CASSQDLLAGEQFF
TRBJ2-7 many TRBD2 TRBV12-3/TRBV12-4 TGTGCCAGCAGTTCTGGCGGGGGGGCCTACGAGCAGTACTTC CASSSGGGAYEQYF
TRBJ2-1 few TRBD2 TRBV5-4 TGTGCCAGCAGCTCCCCACTAGCGGGTAACAATGAGCAGTTCTTC CASSSPLAGNNEQFF
TRBJ1-3 few . TRBV28 TGTGCCAGCAGACAGAACTACCGGGACCCGTGGAGCACCATATATTTT CASRQNYRDPWSTIYF
TRBJ1-6 . . TRBV7-9 TGTGCCAGCAGACCCGACAGGAATTCACCCCTCCACTTT CASRPDRNSPLHF
TRBJ1-5 . . TRBV4-3 TGCGCCAGCAGCCAAGACTGGGGGGGGAATCAGCCCCAGCATTTT CASSQDWGGNQPQHF
TRBJ2-7 . TRBD1 TRBV2 TGTGCCAGCAGCGGGGACAGAGGACCCTACGAGCAGTACTTC CASSGDRGPYEQYF
TRBJ2-1 . . TRBV15 TGTGCCACCAGCAGAGATCGTATAGGGAATGAGCAGTTCTTC CATSRDRIGNEQFF
TRBJ1-4 few . TRBV9 TGTGCCAGCAGCACAGGAAGGGATGAAAAACTGTTTTTT CASSTGRDEKLFF
TRBJ2-1 . TRBD2 TRBV10-1 TGCGCCAGCAGTCCGGGACTAGCGCTCGATGAGCAGTTCTTC CASSPGLALDEQFF
TRBJ2-2 . . TRBV10-1 TGCGCCAGCAGTGATCAGCGGACCTTGAACACCGGGGAGCTGTTTTTT CASSDQRTLNTGELFF
TRBJ2-1 . . TRBV19 TGTGCCAGTAGTGGGTTTGGAGGGTACAATGAGCAGTTCTTC CASSGFGGYNEQFF
TRBJ2-5 . . TRBV4-1 TGCGCCAGCAGCCATGGAGGGGCTCAGGAGACCCAGTACTTC CASSHGGAQETQYF
TRBJ1-4 . . TRBV12-3/TRBV12-4 TGTGCCAGCAGTCCCGACGGCTTCCTGGGTAAAAAACTGTTTTTT CASSPDGFLGKKLFF
TRBJ2-1 . TRBD2 TRBV19 TGTGCCAGTACGCCCGGGAGGCTCTACAATGAGCAGTTCTTC CASTPGRLYNEQFF
TRBJ1-1 . . TRBV7-6 TGTGCCAGCAGCTTTCTCTCAGGGAAGGAAGCTTTCTTT CASSFLSGKEAFF
TRBJ2-1 . TRBD1 TRBV9 TGTGCCAGCAGCGTAGTAGGCAGGTCAGGGGGAAATGAGCAGTTCTTC CASSVVGRSGGNEQFF
TRBJ2-7 . TRBD2 TRBV25-1 TGTGCCAGCAGTGAACCAGCGGGGATGACTTTC CASSEPAGMTF
TRBJ2-3 . TRBD2 TRBV12-3/TRBV12-4 TGTGCCAGCAGTCCTCCGGGACTAGCGAGAACAGATACGCAGTATTTT CASSPPGLARTDTQYF
TRBJ1-1 . . TRBV18 TGTGCCAGCTCACCTACCGGGACGCCGAACACTGAAGCTTTCTTT CASSPTGTPNTEAFF
TRBJ2-2 few . TRBV5-1 TGCGCCAGCACCTGGGACGGCTCGAACACCGGGGAGCTGTTTTTT CASTWDGSNTGELFF
TRBJ1-5 . . TRBV10-2 TGCGCCAGCAGTGACCGGCAGGAAAGTCAGCCCCAGCATTTT CASSDRQESQPQHF
TRBJ2-3 few TRBD2 TRBV6-5 TGTGCCAGCAGTTATTCCGGGACTAGTGCAGATACGCAGTATTTT CASSYSGTSADTQYF
TRBJ2-1 . TRBD2 TRBV15 TGTGCCACCAGCGCTACGACTAGGGCGGGAGGGGGGGATGAGCAGTTCTTC CATSATTRAGGGDEQFF
TRBJ1-5 . . TRBV4-1 TGCGCCAGCAGCCAAGCGGACAGCCGGGGTCAGCCCCAGCATTTT CASSQADSRGQPQHF
TRBJ1-2 few . TRBV6-1 TGTGCCAGCAGAGTCGGACAGAACTATGGCTACACCTTC CASRVGQNYGYTF
TRBJ2-4 . TRBD1 TRBV28 TGTGCCAGCAGTTTACCACCCTCGGGACAGGGGATACCCCACTTC CASSLPPSGQGIPHF
TRBJ2-3 . . TRBV5-6 TGTGCCAGCAGCTTGGTAGGCTTCCACACAGATACGCAGTATTTT CASSLVGFHTDTQYF
TRBJ2-5 few . TRBV28 TGTGCCAGGGGGGGGCGGGAGAGGCGAGAAGAGACCCAGTACTTC CARGGRERREETQYF
TRBJ2-1 . TRBD2 TRBV11-3 TGTGCCAGCAGCTTAGACCCGGGACTAGCTTACAATGAGCAGTTCTTC CASSLDPGLAYNEQFF
TRBJ2-4 few TRBD2 TRBV6-9 TGTGCCAGCACCCCTCTGCGGGAGGAACGCGCGGCCAAAAACATTCAGTACTTC CASTPLREERAAKNIQYF
TRBJ2-5 . . TRBV19 TGTGCCAGTAGTTCTCCGGGGGAAACATTGGGAGAGACCCAGTACTTC CASSSPGETLGETQYF
TRBJ2-3 . TRBD1 TRBV28 TGTGCCAGCAGTCTCGGACAGGCGTCCGATACGCAGTATTTT CASSLGQASDTQYF